The next 24 T cell receptor beta chains were all read from a single sample in a study of blood T cell repertoires in COVID-19. Clones were sequenced by immunoSEQ multiplex PCR, and TCRdb holds only the in-frame ones, with some missing. The data show around 290,000 clones, less than 90% seen once. Sequencing was carried out using peripheral blood. Receptors originate from a woman in her 70s with COVID-19, enrolled during active disease.

The chain joins TRBV18 to TRBJ1-2; maybe TRBD1 (5 bases). This CDR3 contains 16 residues. The V gene's germline CDR1 is KGHSH and CDR2 LQKENI. Trimming removed 2 bases at V and 6 bases at J, with 19 bases between. CDR3 coding DNA: TGTGCCAGCTCACCAATAACAGGCGCCAGTGCGGATGGCTACACCTTC. This translates into CASSPITGASADGYTF.

V gene TRBV5-1 combines with J gene TRBJ1-3, with a possible D match to TRBD1 (5 bases). This CDR3 region has 18 residues. Germline V CDR1 and CDR2: SGHRS, YFSETQ. The V end was cut by 1 base, the J end by 1 base, with 18 bases between. This chain's CDR3 is CASSLNGQGHSSGNTIYF. CDR3 nucleotides: TGCGCCAGCAGCTTGAATGGGCAGGGCCATTCGTCTGGAAACACCATATATTTT.

This rearrangement joins TRBV2 to TRBJ1-3; D gene unclear. CDR1 SNHLY and CDR2 FYNNEI come from the germline V gene. The CDR3 is 16 amino acids. With 2 bases removed from V and 1 base from J, the gap between germline ends came to 12 bases. The CDR3 DNA reads TGTGCCAGCAGTGAATGGGGAGGAAGGTCTGGAAACACCATATATTTT. This sequence encodes CASSEWGGRSGNTIYF.

J is TRBJ1-1 and V is TRBV7-9, with a weak D call TRBD1 (5 bases). Trimming pared 3 bases from V and 3 bases from J, leaving 8 bases between. The germline V gene has CDR1 SEHNR and CDR2 FQNEAQ (reference sequence). The length of the CDR3 is 13 residues. The CDR3: CASSFSGDTEAFF. CDR3 nucleotides: TGTGCCAGCAGCTTTTCGGGGGACACTGAAGCTTTCTTT.

The chain recombines TRBV12-5 with TRBJ2-5; a weak D match, TRBD2 (6 bases). The CDR3 loop spans 15 amino acids. V was shortened by 0 bases and J by 6 bases, with 14 bases between the two germline ends. Germline CDR1 and CDR2: LGHNT and FRNRAP. The CDR3: CASGLVRRGVKTQYF. CDR3 bases: TGTGCTAGTGGTTTGGTACGGAGGGGTGTCAAGACCCAGTACTTC.

The chain uses TRBV7-2 and TRBJ1-2; 8 bases match TRBD1. Germline trimming cut 8 bases from V and 5 bases from J; bases unmatched to any gene: 7. CDR1 SGHTA and CDR2 FQGNSA come from the germline V gene. The CDR3 runs 13 residues. CDR3 DNA: TGTGCCAGCCGCGCAACAGGGGGATATGGCTACACCTTC. This codes for CASRATGGYGYTF.

The CDR3 loop reads CASKATWSSYNSPLHF. The DNA for the CDR3 is TGTGCCAGTAAGGCCACCTGGAGCTCCTATAATTCACCCCTCCACTTT. The J gene is TRBJ1-6, the V gene TRBV19, with no clear D. Trimming removed 7 bases from V and 0 bases from J, with 13 bases in between. Germline-derived CDR1 and CDR2 are LNHDA and SQIVND (reference sequence). The CDR3 sequence is 16 residues long. The full variable domain, its missing parts supplied by reference TRBV19 and TRBJ1-6, is DGGITQSPKYLFRKEGQNVTLSCEQNLNHDAMYWYRQDPGQGLRLIYYSQIVNDFQKGDIAEGYSVSREKKESFPLTVTSAQKNPTAFYLCASKATWSSYNSPLHFGNGTRLTVT.

This clone was seen just once. The rearrangement uses TRBV27 and TRBJ1-2; the D gene is possibly TRBD1 (5 bases). CDR3 length equals 15 residues. Germline assignment: CDR1 MNHEY and CDR2 SMNVEV (reference sequence). V dropped 2 bases and J dropped 2 bases, with 12 bases sitting between them. The CDR3 here is CASSLGQGRNYGYTF. The CDR3 region has the DNA TGTGCCAGCAGTTTAGGGCAGGGCCGCAACTATGGCTACACCTTC.

The rearrangement joins TRBV9 to TRBJ2-5, with TRBD2 matching 9 bases. CDR1 and CDR2 from the germline V gene are SGDLS and YYNGEE. V lost 4 bases and J lost 1; bases outside the gene matches: 8. This CDR3 is built from 16 residues. The CDR3 here is CASSPSAGGFQETQYF. The CDR3 DNA reads as TGTGCCAGCAGCCCATCAGCGGGGGGATTCCAAGAGACCCAGTACTTC. The entire variable domain, with the rest obtained from reference TRBV9 and TRBJ2-5, is as follows: DSGVTQTPKHLITATGQRVTLRCSPRSGDLSVYWYQQSLDQGLQFLIQYYNGEERAKGNILERFSAQQFPDLHSELNLSSLELGDSALYFCASSPSAGGFQETQYFGPGTRLLVL.

In its sample, this clone was seen once. The chain carries TRBV7-9 and TRBJ2-1, with D unclear. Per germline, CDR1 SEHNR and CDR2 FQNEAQ (reference sequence). With 3 bases removed from V and 0 bases from J, the gap between germline ends came to 9 bases. This CDR3 has 15 residues. CDR3 in amino acids: CASSLTGGSYNEQFF. CDR3 in DNA: TGTGCCAGCAGCTTGACGGGTGGCTCCTACAATGAGCAGTTCTTC.

The chain joins TRBV18 to TRBJ1-5, with 8 positions matching TRBD1. Losses at the gene ends were 6 bases for V and 2 bases for J; bases not matched to a gene: 6. The CDR3 runs to 15 residues. In germline, CDR1 is KGHSH, CDR2 LQKENI. The CDR3 nucleotides read TGTGCCAGCTCCCTCGGACAGGGAGGCAATCAGCCCCAGCATTTT. Translating it yields CASSLGQGGNQPQHF.

V usage is TRBV5-1 and J usage is TRBJ2-3; 11 bases line up with TRBD2. The CDR3 covers 16 residues. The V gene's germline CDR1 is SGHRS and CDR2 YFSETQ. V lost 1 base to trimming and J lost 0 bases; unmatched junction nucleotides: 1. CDR3: CASSLLAGGSTDTQYF. CDR3 nucleotide sequence: TGCGCCAGCAGCTTGCTAGCGGGGGGTAGCACAGATACGCAGTATTTT.

This chain uses TRBV7-8 with TRBJ2-1; 13 bases map to TRBD2. The CDR3 extends over 16 amino acids. The trim removed 7 bases at V and 1 base at J, leaving 4 bases unmatched. Germline CDR1 and CDR2: SGHVS and FQNEAQ. CDR3 region: CASKLAGGQSYNEQFF. In nucleotides, the CDR3 is TGTGCCAGCAAACTAGCGGGGGGGCAGTCCTACAATGAGCAGTTCTTC.

The rearrangement joins TRBV6-5 to TRBJ1-5, with 7 bases matching TRBD1. CDR3 length: 14 amino acids. The V gene's germline CDR1 is MNHEY and CDR2 SVGAGI. Trimming at V came to 2 bases and at J to 6 bases, leaving 4 bases not matched to a gene. The CDR3 is CASSYERGRQPQHF. CDR3 nucleotides: TGTGCCAGCAGTTACGAGAGGGGGCGTCAGCCCCAGCATTTT.

The V gene is TRBV10-3, the J gene TRBJ1-2, with TRBD1 matching 7 bases. CDR3 length equals 13 residues. Trimming at V came to 11 bases and at J to 0 bases, leaving 6 bases not matched to a gene. Germline CDR1 ENHRY, CDR2 SYGVKD. DNA for the CDR3: TGTGCCGCCGGGACAGAGACTAACTATGGCTACACCTTC. Its protein product is CAAGTETNYGYTF.

This clone was seen once. The rearrangement joins TRBV5-1 to TRBJ1-2; 10 bases are shared with TRBD1. Germline values: CDR1 SGHRS, CDR2 YFSETQ. V shed 7 bases and J 4 bases; nucleotides not matched to a gene: 16. This CDR3 is built from 17 residues. CDR3 in DNA: TGCGCCAGCTCTAGTTGGGCCCCGGGACAGGGGACCTATGGCTACACCTTC. This translates into CASSSWAPGQGTYGYTF.

The rearrangement links TRBV29-1 to TRBJ2-3; tentative D call: TRBD1 (5 bases). Germline V gene sequence: CDR1 SQVTM, CDR2 ANQGSEA. Trimming cost V 3 bases and J 6 bases, with 10 bases left between them. CDR3 length: 12 amino acids. The CDR3 DNA is TGCAGCGTTGACCCAGGGCTGGATACGCAGTATTTT. This sequence encodes CSVDPGLDTQYF.

The chain has TRBV18 and TRBJ1-5, with 7 bases matching TRBD1. J was trimmed by 5 bases and V by 2 bases; bases with no gene match: 6. Germline V gene sequence: CDR1 KGHSH, CDR2 LQKENI. This CDR3 region has 15 residues. This CDR3 is CASSPSQGDYQPQHF. CDR3 DNA sequence: TGTGCCAGCTCACCAAGTCAGGGGGACTATCAGCCCCAGCATTTT.

The chain is built from TRBV5-1 and TRBJ1-1, with 11 bases identical to TRBD1. Trimming cost V 0 bases and J 3 bases; bases outside gene matches: 1. Germline V gives CDR1 SGHRS, CDR2 YFSETQ. The CDR3 spans 15 residues. The CDR3 coding sequence is TGCGCCAGCAGCTTGGCGGGACAGGGGGACACTGAAGCTTTCTTT. Amino acids: CASSLAGQGDTEAFF.

The genes are TRBV9 and TRBJ2-2, with D maybe TRBD1 (5 bases). Trimming removed 3 bases from V and 1 base from J, with 7 bases in between. Germline assignment: CDR1 SGDLS and CDR2 YYNGEE. This CDR3 is built from 14 residues. CDR3 DNA sequence: TGTGCCAGCAGCGCCGGACAGAACACCGGGGAGCTGTTTTTT. It yields the protein CASSAGQNTGELFF.

The genes are TRBV6-2 or TRBV6-3 and TRBJ2-7; 8 nucleotides match TRBD1. The length of the CDR3 is 15 residues. Germline V gene sequence: CDR1 MNHEY, CDR2 SVGEGT. V shed 5 bases and J 1 base; nucleotides not matched to a gene: 7. DNA of the CDR3: TGTGCCAGCAGTGGTGGGGACAGGTGGTCCTACGAGCAGTACTTC. It codes for CASSGGDRWSYEQYF.

This clone was observed a handful of times. The gene calls are TRBV4-3 and TRBJ1-2, with unresolved D. V was trimmed by 0 bases and J by 0 bases, leaving 11 bases between them. The length of the CDR3 is 16 residues. Germline-derived CDR1 and CDR2 are LGHNA and YSLEER. The CDR3 spells CASSQDKASSNYGYTF. The CDR3, as DNA: TGCGCCAGCAGCCAAGATAAAGCTTCTTCTAACTATGGCTACACCTTC.

V gene TRBV5-1 combines with J gene TRBJ2-3; 7 bases fit TRBD2. This CDR3 has 15 amino acids. The J segment lost 0 bases and the V segment lost 3 bases, leaving 4 bases of the junction unmatched. Germline CDR1 reads SGHRS; CDR2 reads YFSETQ. Written as DNA, the CDR3 is TGCGCCAGCAGCTCCAGCGGGGCTAGCACAGATACGCAGTATTTT. Its translation: CASSSSGASTDTQYF.

This chain's CDR3 is CASSSGQENSPLHF. The CDR3 bases are TGTGCCAGCAGCTCCGGACAGGAAAATTCACCCCTCCACTTT. The chain recombines TRBV5-4 with TRBJ1-6; 7 positions match TRBD1. The V gene end was trimmed by 3 bases and the J gene end by 7 bases; junction bases not matched to a gene: 4. The CDR3 totals 14 residues. Germline-derived CDR1 and CDR2 are SGHNT and YYREEE (reference sequence).